This TCR beta chain is drawn from a study of CD8 T cells in Susac syndrome. General study points: Individuals included in the TCR sequencing and HLA analysis were acknowledged by the study to be relatively few in number. The CD4+ T cell repertoires in Susac syndrome were not clonally expanded.

This CDR3 is 17 amino acids long. Germline-derived CDR1 and CDR2 are SGHAT and FQNNGV. V lost 5 bases and J lost 8; bases outside the gene matches: 14. Sequencing of TCR beta was carried out in blood CD8+ and CD4+ T cells. Negative isolation yielded CD4+ and CD8+ T cells, and FACS enriched TEMRA cells. An input of roughly 0.45 to 1 ug of RNA was subjected to reverse transcription using random hexamers. TCRdb used MiXCR to reprocess the immunoSEQ multiplex PCR reads, holding one entry per CDR3 protein. The sample has 170,000 or so distinct CDR3 sequences, roughly 94% seen once; the top ten hold roughly 0.12%. Concerning this clonotype itself: Its target is not known.

This TCR derives from a human donor with Susac syndrome. The sample was CD4+ T cells from PBMCs. The V gene is TRBV11-2, the J gene TRBJ2-1, with TRBD2 matching over 11 bases. The chain's CDR3 is CASSAAELAGVKYEQFF. CDR3 coding DNA: TGTGCCAGCAGCGCCGCCGAACTAGCGGGGGTTAAGTATGAGCAGTTCTTC.